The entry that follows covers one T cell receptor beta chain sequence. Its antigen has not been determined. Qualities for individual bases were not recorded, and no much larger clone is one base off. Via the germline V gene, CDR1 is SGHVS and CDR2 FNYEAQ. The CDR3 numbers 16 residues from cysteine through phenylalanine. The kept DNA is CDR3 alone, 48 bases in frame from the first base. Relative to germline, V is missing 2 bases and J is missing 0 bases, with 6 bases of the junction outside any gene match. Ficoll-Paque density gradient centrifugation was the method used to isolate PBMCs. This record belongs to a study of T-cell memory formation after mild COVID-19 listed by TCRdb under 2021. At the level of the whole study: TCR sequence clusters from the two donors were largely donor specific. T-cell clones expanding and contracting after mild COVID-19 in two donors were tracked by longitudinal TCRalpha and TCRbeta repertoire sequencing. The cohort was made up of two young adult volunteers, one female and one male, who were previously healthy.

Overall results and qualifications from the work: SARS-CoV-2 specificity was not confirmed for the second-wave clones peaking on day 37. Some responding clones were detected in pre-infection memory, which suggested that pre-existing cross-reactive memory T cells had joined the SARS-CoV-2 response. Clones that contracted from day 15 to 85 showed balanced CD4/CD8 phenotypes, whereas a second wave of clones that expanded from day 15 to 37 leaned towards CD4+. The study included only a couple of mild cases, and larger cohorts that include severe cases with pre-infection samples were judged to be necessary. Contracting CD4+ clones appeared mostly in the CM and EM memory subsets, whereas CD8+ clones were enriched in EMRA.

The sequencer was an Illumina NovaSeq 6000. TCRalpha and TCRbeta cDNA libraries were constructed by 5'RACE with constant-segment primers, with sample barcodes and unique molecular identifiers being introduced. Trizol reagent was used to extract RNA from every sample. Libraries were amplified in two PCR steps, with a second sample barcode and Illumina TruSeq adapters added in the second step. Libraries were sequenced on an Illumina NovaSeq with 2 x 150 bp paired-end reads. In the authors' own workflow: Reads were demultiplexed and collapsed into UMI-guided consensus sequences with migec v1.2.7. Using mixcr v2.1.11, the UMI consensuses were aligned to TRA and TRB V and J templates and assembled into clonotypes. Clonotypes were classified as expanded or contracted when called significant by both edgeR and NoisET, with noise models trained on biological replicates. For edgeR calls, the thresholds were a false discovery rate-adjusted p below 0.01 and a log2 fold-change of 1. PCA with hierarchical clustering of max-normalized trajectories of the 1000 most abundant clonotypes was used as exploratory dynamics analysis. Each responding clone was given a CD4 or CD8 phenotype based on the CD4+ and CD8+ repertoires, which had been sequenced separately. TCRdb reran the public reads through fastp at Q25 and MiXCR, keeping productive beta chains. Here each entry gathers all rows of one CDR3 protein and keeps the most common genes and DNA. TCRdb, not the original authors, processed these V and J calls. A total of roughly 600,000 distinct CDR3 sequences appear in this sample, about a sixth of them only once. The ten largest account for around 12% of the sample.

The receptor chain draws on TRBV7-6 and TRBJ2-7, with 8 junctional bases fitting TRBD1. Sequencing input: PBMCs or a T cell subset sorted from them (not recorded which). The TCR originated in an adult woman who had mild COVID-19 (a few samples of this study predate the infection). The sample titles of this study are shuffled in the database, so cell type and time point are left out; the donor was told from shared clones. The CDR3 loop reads CASSLTTGVSSYEQYF. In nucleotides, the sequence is TGTGCCAGCAGCTTAACGACAGGGGTGAGCTCCTACGAGCAGTACTTC.